This T cell receptor (beta chain) is from a study of tissue T cells after allogeneic stem cell transplantation. TCRdb's table, derived via immunoSEQ multiplex PCR, lists solely in-frame clones and lacks some. The table has 20,000 to 30,000 clones, about 73% seen once; the top ten hold roughly 7.1%. This clone showed up just a few times. What it binds is not known. Non-transplant comparator patients with other cancers had at least five gastrointestinal samples and no known gastrointestinal disease. Autopsy tissues spanned esophagus to rectum, liver, skin, and lymphoid organs including spleen. This CDR3 has 15 residues. Trimming left V 0 bases short and J 5 bases short, with 14 bases between. The germline V gene has CDR1 GTSNPN and CDR2 SVGIG (reference sequence). Broader study findings: The study did not identify alloreactive or antigen-specific tissue TCRs, and some clones might be persisting host cells.

V gene TRBV30 combines with J gene TRBJ1-5; D possibly corresponds to TRBD1 (6 bases). Sequencing used tissue from the ileum, obtained at autopsy. The sequence derives from a female donor of 60 years or more with lung cancer. The CDR3 loop reads CAWSVAAGVDQPQHF. The CDR3 DNA reads as TGTGCCTGGAGTGTGGCGGCAGGGGTAGATCAGCCCCAGCATTTT.